A selection of T cell receptor beta chains follows, all from one sample in a study of blood T cell repertoires in COVID-19. Assay: immunoSEQ multiplex PCR; the TCRdb copy retains only in-frame clones and omits some. The sample yields some 250,000 clones, 80% to 90% seen once. Source material: peripheral blood. Source of these receptors: a man in his forties or fifties with active or convalescent COVID-19. The CDR3 runs from the conserved cysteine through the conserved F or W. The D gene is left open where the match is weak. A row's size may be missing; if present it is once, few, many or a size class.

j_gene	abundance	v_gene	d_gene	CDR3aa	CDR3nt
TRBJ2-2	.	TRBV29-1	.	CSVEGGRGGELFF	TGCAGCGTTGAAGGGGGCAGGGGCGGGGAGCTGTTTTTT
TRBJ2-7	.	TRBV5-1	.	CASSLVEGWEQYF	TGCGCCAGCAGCTTGGTAGAGGGTTGGGAGCAGTACTTC
TRBJ1-1	.	TRBV11-3	TRBD1	CASSSTTGFTEAFF	TGTGCCAGCAGCTCGACGACAGGGTTCACTGAAGCTTTCTTT
TRBJ1-1	.	TRBV19	.	CASSKTVNTEAFF	TGTGCCAGTAGTAAGACAGTGAACACTGAAGCTTTCTTT
TRBJ1-4	.	TRBV14	.	CASSQTGRQGEKLFF	TGTGCCAGCAGCCAAACTGGACGGCAGGGTGAAAAACTGTTTTTT
TRBJ2-1	.	TRBV24-1	TRBD2	CATSSLAGVGWLF	TGTGCCACCAGTTCCCTAGCGGGAGTCGGTTGGCTCTTC
TRBJ1-2	few	TRBV6-6	TRBD1	CASTVTGSQGANGYTF	TGTGCCAGCACAGTTACGGGTTCACAGGGGGCAAATGGCTACACCTTC
TRBJ1-5	.	TRBV7-9	TRBD1	CASSKGQGRDQPQHF	TGTGCCAGCAGCAAAGGACAGGGGCGAGATCAGCCCCAGCATTTT
TRBJ2-3	.	TRBV9	TRBD2	CASSGGASGGDTQYF	TGTGCCAGCAGCGGCGGGGCTAGCGGGGGGGATACGCAGTATTTT
TRBJ2-7	once	TRBV6-4	.	CASRRRGLNWEQYF	TGTGCCAGTCGAAGGCGGGGACTCAATTGGGAGCAGTACTTC
TRBJ2-1	.	TRBV12-3/TRBV12-4	.	CASSLDSYNEQFF	TGTGCCAGCAGTTTAGACAGTTACAATGAGCAGTTCTTC
TRBJ2-7	once	TRBV18	TRBD1	CASSSGQGYYYEQYF	TGTGCCAGCTCCTCGGGACAGGGTTATTACTACGAGCAGTACTTC
TRBJ1-6	.	TRBV9	.	CASSVDGQLLNSPLHF	TGTGCCAGCAGCGTAGATGGACAGCTCCTTAATTCACCCCTCCACTTT
TRBJ1-6	.	TRBV6-6	TRBD1	CASRGQGLHSPLHF	TGTGCCAGCAGGGGACAGGGTTTGCATTCACCCCTCCACTTT
TRBJ2-1	.	TRBV7-9	TRBD2	CASSSGTSGSLGGDEQFF	TGTGCCAGCAGCTCCGGGACTAGCGGGAGTCTGGGTGGCGATGAGCAGTTCTTC
TRBJ2-1	once	TRBV24-1	TRBD1	CATSDNRGPDNEQFF	TGTGCCACCAGTGATAACAGGGGGCCCGACAATGAGCAGTTCTTC
TRBJ1-5	.	TRBV30	.	CAWSVWQGHFGQPQHF	TGTGCCTGGAGTGTATGGCAGGGGCATTTTGGTCAGCCCCAGCATTTT
TRBJ2-2	.	TRBV5-1	.	CASSPVGPGELFF	TGCGCCAGCAGCCCGGTGGGGCCCGGGGAGCTGTTTTTT
TRBJ1-4	once	TRBV7-9	TRBD1	CASSPGQGNEKLFF	TGTGCCAGCAGCCCGGGACAGGGGAATGAAAAACTGTTTTTT
TRBJ1-3	.	TRBV30	.	CAWTAGNTIYF	TGTGCCTGGACGGCTGGAAACACCATATATTTT
TRBJ1-4	.	TRBV5-5	.	CASSLVGATNEKLFF	TGTGCCAGCAGCTTGGTGGGGGCTACTAATGAAAAACTGTTTTTT
TRBJ2-7	.	TRBV29-1	TRBD2	CSVELAGGRYEQYF	TGCAGCGTTGAACTAGCGGGAGGGCGCTACGAGCAGTACTTC
TRBJ2-5	.	TRBV7-2	TRBD1	CASSTGTGQETQYF	TGTGCCAGCAGCACAGGGACAGGACAAGAGACCCAGTACTTC
TRBJ2-3	.	TRBV5-1	TRBD1	CASSLQGIRGDTQYF	TGCGCCAGCAGCTTACAGGGGATTCGGGGAGATACGCAGTATTTT
TRBJ1-1	.	TRBV12-3/TRBV12-4	.	CASSRVGEAFF	TGTGCCAGCAGCAGGGTGGGTGAAGCTTTCTTT
TRBJ2-3	once	TRBV7-9	.	CASSFPHIDTQYF	TGTGCCAGCAGCTTCCCACATATAGATACGCAGTATTTT
TRBJ1-1	.	TRBV4-3	.	CASSQDRGSTEAFF	TGCGCCAGCAGCCAAGATAGGGGGAGCACTGAAGCTTTCTTT
TRBJ2-7	.	TRBV14	.	CASSRQEVDEQYF	TGTGCCAGCAGCCGACAGGAGGTCGACGAGCAGTACTTC
TRBJ1-6	.	TRBV7-8	.	CASSLLGAAGRNSPLHF	TGTGCCAGCAGCTTATTAGGGGCGGCCGGGAGGAATTCACCCCTCCACTTT
TRBJ2-7	.	TRBV3-1/TRBV3-2	TRBD2	CASSQVLAGVLSLAYEQYF	TGTGCCAGCAGCCAAGTGCTAGCGGGAGTTTTATCGTTGGCCTACGAGCAGTACTTC
TRBJ1-5	.	TRBV25-1	.	CASSEGGGNQPQHF	TGTGCCAGCAGTGAAGGAGGGGGCAATCAGCCCCAGCATTTT
TRBJ1-1	.	TRBV10-3	TRBD1	CAISQGQGSTEAFF	TGTGCCATCAGTCAGGGACAGGGGTCCACTGAAGCTTTCTTT
TRBJ2-7	.	TRBV19	.	CASSIYGDTYEQYF	TGTGCCAGTAGTATCTACGGGGATACCTACGAGCAGTACTTC
TRBJ1-5	.	TRBV27	.	CASSLTGGSLILNQPQHF	TGTGCCAGCAGTCTTACGGGGGGCTCCCTTATTCTCAATCAGCCCCAGCATTTT
TRBJ2-2	.	TRBV7-3	.	CASSLSGRTGELFF	TGTGCCAGCAGCTTATCAGGGAGGACCGGGGAGCTGTTTTTT
TRBJ1-4	few	TRBV19	.	CAAQRGGAGEKLFF	TGTGCCGCCCAAAGGGGGGGTGCCGGCGAAAAACTGTTTTTT
TRBJ1-4	.	TRBV6-6	.	CASHGQAREKLFF	TGTGCCAGTCACGGCCAAGCCAGGGAAAAACTGTTTTTT
TRBJ2-1	.	TRBV24-1	TRBD1	CATSDLGTGSHEQFF	TGTGCCACCAGTGATCTGGGGACAGGGTCTCACGAGCAGTTCTTC
TRBJ2-3	once	TRBV30	TRBD1	CAWSVLQGVGDTQYF	TGTGCCTGGAGTGTATTACAGGGGGTCGGAGATACGCAGTATTTT
TRBJ1-6	.	TRBV30	.	CAWTENRVSPLHF	TGTGCCTGGACCGAAAACAGGGTTTCACCCCTCCACTTT
TRBJ1-4	.	TRBV28	TRBD1	CASITAGTGGEKLFF	TGTGCCAGCATCACCGCCGGGACAGGGGGTGAAAAACTGTTTTTT
TRBJ1-1	.	TRBV10-3	TRBD1	CATDEGASNTEAFF	TGTGCCACCGATGAGGGGGCCTCTAACACTGAAGCTTTCTTT
TRBJ2-1	few	TRBV5-4	.	CASSFGGPYNEQFF	TGTGCCAGCAGCTTCGGGGGGCCGTACAATGAGCAGTTCTTC
TRBJ1-4	.	TRBV6-4	.	CARGGGRWIIATNEKLFF	TGTGCCCGGGGAGGAGGCAGATGGATAATTGCAACTAATGAAAAACTGTTTTTT
TRBJ1-1	.	TRBV4-2	TRBD1	CASSQESRGLRNTEAFF	TGTGCCAGCAGCCAAGAGTCCAGGGGGCTTAGGAACACTGAAGCTTTCTTT
TRBJ1-1	.	TRBV19	.	CASSQRGSRNTEAFF	TGTGCCAGTAGTCAAAGGGGGTCCAGGAACACTGAAGCTTTCTTT
TRBJ1-1	.	TRBV7-9	.	CASSLGAGLTEAFF	TGTGCCAGCAGCTTAGGGGCAGGACTCACTGAAGCTTTCTTT
TRBJ2-7	.	TRBV3-1/TRBV3-2	.	CASARRGSYEQYF	TGTGCCAGCGCGAGGAGGGGCTCCTACGAGCAGTACTTC
TRBJ2-7	.	TRBV6-1	.	CASSSGAYEQYF	TGTGCCAGCAGTTCGGGGGCCTACGAGCAGTACTTC
TRBJ2-4	.	TRBV5-1	TRBD1	CASSLDRQGAIQYF	TGCGCCAGCAGCTTGGACCGTCAGGGGGCTATTCAGTACTTC
TRBJ1-2	.	TRBV19	.	CASSSTRYYGYTF	TGTGCCAGTAGCTCGACACGTTACTATGGCTACACCTTC
TRBJ2-3	few	TRBV6-5	TRBD2	CATSQGGGGDTQYF	TGTGCCACCTCGCAGGGCGGGGGTGGAGATACGCAGTATTTT
TRBJ1-2	.	TRBV7-8	.	CASSSRVGYGYTF	TGTGCCAGCTCTTCGAGGGTAGGATATGGCTACACCTTC
TRBJ1-2	.	TRBV20-1	.	CSAPGGYGYTF	TGCAGTGCTCCGGGGGGATATGGCTACACCTTC
TRBJ2-2	.	TRBV28	TRBD1	CASSTTGTGITGELFF	TGTGCCAGCAGCACGACCGGGACAGGGATCACCGGGGAGCTGTTTTTT
TRBJ2-3	.	TRBV3-1/TRBV3-2	.	CASSPSSRDTQYF	TGTGCCAGCAGCCCCTCTTCTAGGGATACGCAGTATTTT
TRBJ1-4	.	TRBV24-1	.	CATSDRVFEKLFF	TGTGCCACCAGTGACAGGGTTTTTGAAAAACTGTTTTTT
TRBJ2-7	.	TRBV4-3	.	CASSQVGDRSSYEQYF	TGCGCCAGCAGCCAAGTGGGAGACAGGAGCTCCTACGAGCAGTACTTC
TRBJ1-1	.	TRBV19	.	CASSIGGAPTEAFF	TGTGCCAGTAGTATTGGAGGGGCCCCCACTGAAGCTTTCTTT
TRBJ2-3	.	TRBV7-2	TRBD1	CASSQVGQGASDTQYF	TGTGCCAGCAGCCAAGTAGGACAGGGGGCATCAGATACGCAGTATTTT